A selection of T cell receptor beta chains follows, all from one sample in a study of T cells in tuberculosis. Assay used: immunoSEQ multiplex PCR; TCRdb lists only in-frame clones, some missing. The repertoire holds some 60,000 clones, with 80% to 85% as singletons. Sequenced: CD1b-GMM tetramer-negative cells sorted from PBMCs. These receptors originate from an adult woman with latent tuberculosis. Both conserved end residues are part of each CDR3. The D gene is left open where the match is weak. The size of a clone is reported for some rows only, either as once, few or many, or as a class for expanded clones.

>once|TRBJ2-7|TRBV5-5|TRBD2
TGTGCCAGCAGCTTGCGGGGGGAGGGGCCCTACGAGCAGTACTTC
CASSLRGEGPYEQYF
>.|TRBJ2-2|TRBV5-5|TRBD2
TGTGCCAGCAGCTCCGGGACTAGGTTCACCGGGGAGCTGTTTTTT
CASSSGTRFTGELFF
>.|TRBJ1-5|TRBV19|TRBD1
TGTGCCAGTAGTATAGATACAGGGGGAGGCAATCAGCCCCAGCATTTT
CASSIDTGGGNQPQHF
>.|TRBJ2-1|TRBV18|TRBD2
TGTGCCAGTTCACCACCGGGACTAGCGGGCCCCTACAATGAGCAGTTCTTC
CASSPPGLAGPYNEQFF
>.|TRBJ2-2|TRBV4-3|TRBD2
TGCGCCAGCAGCCCGTCCGGGACTAGCGGGGGCGGCGGGGAGCTGTTTTTT
CASSPSGTSGGGGELFF
>.|TRBJ1-4|TRBV7-2|.
TGTGCCAGCAGCTTAGGGACAAGGAATGAAAAACTGTTTTTT
CASSLGTRNEKLFF
>.|TRBJ2-3|TRBV11-2|.
TGTGCCAGCAGCACCCACAGGGATGCGCAGTATTTT
CASSTHRDAQYF
>.|TRBJ2-7|TRBV5-1|TRBD2
TGCGCCAGCAGCTTAAGGACTAGCCATTACGAGCAGTACTTC
CASSLRTSHYEQYF
>.|TRBJ1-3|TRBV27|.
TGTGCCAGCAGTCCCCGGGCAGGGAAAGGAAACACCATATATTTT
CASSPRAGKGNTIYF
>.|TRBJ1-1|TRBV4-1|.
TGCGCCAGCAGCCAGGAGCGGGACCGCGGCGCTGAAGCTTTCTTT
CASSQERDRGAEAFF
>.|TRBJ2-3|TRBV4-2|TRBD2
TGTGCCAGCAGCCAGCCGGGACTAGAAAACACAGATACGCAGTATTTT
CASSQPGLENTDTQYF
>.|TRBJ1-2|TRBV28|TRBD1
TGTGCCAGCAGCCCGAGACCCGGGACAGGGGGCAACTATGGCTACACCTTC
CASSPRPGTGGNYGYTF
>.|TRBJ2-3|TRBV7-8|TRBD2
TGTGCCAGCAGCCGAAAGACGGGGGGGCAGGGAGATACGCAGTATTTT
CASSRKTGGQGDTQYF
>few|TRBJ1-5|TRBV19|TRBD1
TGTGCCAGTACCGACAGGGAAGTTCAGCCCCAGCATTTT
CASTDREVQPQHF
>.|TRBJ2-7|TRBV9|.
TGTGCCAGCAGCGCCACGGGGACTTCCTACGAGCAGTACTTC
CASSATGTSYEQYF
>.|TRBJ2-5|TRBV11-3|TRBD2
TGTGCCAGCAGCCCCCAACTAGCGGGGGGGGAGACCCAGTACTTC
CASSPQLAGGETQYF
>.|TRBJ2-1|TRBV11-3|.
TGTGCCAGCAGCTCCCCCTCCCACGACATAGGGGACTACAATGAGCAGTTCTTC
CASSSPSHDIGDYNEQFF
>once|TRBJ2-7|TRBV7-2|TRBD2
TGTGCCAGCAGCTTAGAAAAGCGGGGGGGGCCCGAGCAGTACTTC
CASSLEKRGGPEQYF
>.|TRBJ1-1|TRBV7-3|TRBD1
TGTGCCAGCAGCCCCGGACAGGGAAACACTGAAGCTTTCTTT
CASSPGQGNTEAFF
>once|TRBJ1-5|TRBV15|TRBD1
TGTGCCACCAGCAGGACACCCGGGACAGGGGCCCAGCCCCAGCATTTT
CATSRTPGTGAQPQHF
>once|TRBJ2-5|TRBV7-8|TRBD1
TGTGCCAGCAGCCCTATCGGGGAGGACAGGGGAGAGACCCAGTACTTC
CASSPIGEDRGETQYF
>.|TRBJ2-2|TRBV18|.
TGTGCCAGCTCACCAGGGCGGGGTCCCATGAACACCGGGGAGCTGTTTTTT
CASSPGRGPMNTGELFF
>.|TRBJ1-4|TRBV19|.
TGTGCCAGTATGGCACAGGGCCTTCGTGAAAAACTGTTTTTT
CASMAQGLREKLFF
>.|TRBJ1-1|TRBV28|.
TGTGCCAGCAGTTTGGACCGGGGGGGAGCTTTCTTT
CASSLDRGGAFF
>few|TRBJ1-4|TRBV28|.
TGTGCCAGCAGGCAGGGTAATGAAAAACTGTTTTTT
CASRQGNEKLFF
>.|TRBJ1-2|TRBV4-2|.
TGTGCCAGCAGCCAAGGGGGGGGTGGGGGCTCCACTAACTATGGCTACACCTTC
CASSQGGGGGSTNYGYTF
>.|TRBJ2-5|TRBV4-3|.
TGCGCCAGCAGCCAAGGGAGTCAAGAGACCCAGTACTTC
CASSQGSQETQYF
>.|TRBJ2-3|TRBV5-4|.
TGTGCCAGCAGCTTTGACAGCCAGCAAACAGATACGCAGTATTTT
CASSFDSQQTDTQYF
>.|TRBJ2-1|TRBV21-1|.
TGTGCCAGCAGCAAAGATCCAGGGCAGACCCCCTTAAATGAGCAGTTCTTC
CASSKDPGQTPLNEQFF
>.|TRBJ1-3|TRBV28|.
TGTGCCAGCAGTTTACAAAGAGGAGACACCATATATTTT
CASSLQRGDTIYF
>.|TRBJ2-7|TRBV7-9|.
TGTGCCAGCAGCTTAGCCAGGGGACCCTACGAGCAGTACTTC
CASSLARGPYEQYF
>.|TRBJ2-1|TRBV7-9|.
TGTGCCAGCAGCAAGGGAGAGCCTAATGAGCAGTTCTTC
CASSKGEPNEQFF
>.|TRBJ2-2|TRBV14|TRBD2
TGTGCCAGCAGCCAATCTAGCGGGGGCCGGCCCGGGGAGCTGTTTTTT
CASSQSSGGRPGELFF